Listed here are 13 T cell receptor beta chains from one sample, sequenced in a study of OX40 agonist ivuxolimab in advanced cancers. The data were produced by immunoSEQ multiplex PCR, yet TCRdb's version contains in-frame clones alone and is incomplete. The sample consists of approximately 76,000 clones, roughly 86% of them appearing once. The sequences come from CD4+ or CD8+ T cells sorted from blood, collected in a trial of the OX40 agonist ivuxolimab. The receptors were sampled from an adult with an advanced solid tumor such as melanoma, head and neck, liver or kidney cancer.

This clone was seen a handful of times. The chain employs TRBV11-2 and TRBJ2-3; tentatively, D is TRBD1 (6 bases). Trimming shortened V by 1 base and J by 3 bases, and 11 bases separated the two germline ends. The length of the CDR3 is 15 residues. In germline, CDR1 is SGHAT, CDR2 FQNNGV. The CDR3 loop reads CASSLVRGGTDTQYF. CDR3 in DNA: TGTGCCAGCAGCTTAGTCAGGGGTGGTACAGATACGCAGTATTTT.

This rearrangement joins TRBV19 to TRBJ2-1; D uncertain. CDR3 length equals 14 residues. In germline, CDR1 is LNHDA, CDR2 SQIVND (reference sequence). Trimming stripped 3 bases from V and 2 bases from J, with 8 bases between. Here the CDR3 reads CASSIGPTYNEQFF. CDR3 nucleotides: TGTGCCAGTAGTATCGGACCGACCTACAATGAGCAGTTCTTC.

V gene TRBV5-1 combines with J gene TRBJ1-5, with D hard to call. The ends were cut back, 2 bases at V and 4 bases at J, with 7 bases in the middle. CDR3 length: 13 amino acids. CDR1 and CDR2 from the germline V gene are SGHRS and YFSETQ. The CDR3 reads CASSFSENQPQHF. As DNA, the CDR3 is TGCGCCAGCAGCTTTTCAGAAAATCAGCCCCAGCATTTT.

The chain couples TRBV9 to TRBJ2-5, with TRBD2 as a possible D gene (5 bases). Per germline, CDR1 SGDLS and CDR2 YYNGEE. The V and J ends lost 2 bases and 5 bases respectively, with 13 bases between them. The length of the CDR3 is 14 residues. The CDR3 protein is CASSVRASGETQYF. DNA for the CDR3: TGTGCCAGCAGCGTGCGGGCCAGTGGGGAGACCCAGTACTTC.

This clone was seen once. The chain carries TRBV18 and TRBJ1-1; D remains unclear. V was clipped by 4 bases and J by 5 bases, with 14 bases between them. The germline CDR1 and CDR2 sequences are KGHSH and LQKENI. The CDR3 spans 14 residues. For the CDR3, the DNA is TGTGCCAGCTCACTTCGGCCCCAGGTAACTGAAGCTTTCTTT. Amino acid sequence: CASSLRPQVTEAFF.

The chain links TRBV30 to TRBJ2-2; D unclear. V dropped 2 bases and J dropped 4 bases, with 2 bases sitting between them. The germline gives CDR1 GTSNPN, CDR2 SVGIG (reference sequence). This CDR3 is built from 11 residues. This CDR3 is CAWSFTGELFF. DNA for the CDR3: TGTGCCTGGAGTTTCACCGGGGAGCTGTTTTTT.

A few counts support this clone. The chain couples TRBV10-3 to TRBJ1-1; weak D call: TRBD1 (6 bases). The V end was cut by 4 bases, the J end by 1 base, with 10 bases between. Germline V gives CDR1 ENHRY, CDR2 SYGVKD. This CDR3 is 14 amino acids long. Here the CDR3 DNA reads TGTGCCATCAGTGCCATACAGGGGAACACTGAAGCTTTCTTT. This gives the protein CAISAIQGNTEAFF.

The sample holds one count of this clone. CDR3 sequence (DNA): TGTGCCAGCAGCTTGGCCCGGCTAGCGGGTGTCACAGATACGCAGTATTTT. Protein sequence: CASSLARLAGVTDTQYF. The J gene is TRBJ2-3, the V gene TRBV5-8, with 8 bases that match TRBD2. Germline CDR1 and CDR2: SGHTS and YDEGEE. The CDR3 runs to 17 residues. With V trimmed by 0 bases and J by 2 bases, 8 bases remained unmatched.

This clone was detected only a few times. This chain connects TRBV9 to TRBJ2-3; TRBD1 might be the D (5 bases). The CDR3 spans 15 residues. V was clipped by 4 bases and J by 6 bases, with 18 bases between them. The V gene's germline CDR1 is SGDLS and CDR2 YYNGEE. The CDR3 nucleotides are TGTGCCAGCAGCAGCCGTGGTCAGGGATGGGATACGCAGTATTTT. This gives the protein CASSSRGQGWDTQYF.

This sequence joins TRBV4-1 and TRBJ2-5; tentatively, D is TRBD1 (6 bases). This CDR3 region has 15 residues. V shed 1 base and J shed 5 bases, with 14 bases lying between them. Looked up from germline, CDR1 is MGHRA and CDR2 is YSYEKL. The CDR3 DNA reads as TGCGCCAGCAGCCAAGGGGCAGGGGTGAGGGAGACCCAGTACTTC. It codes for CASSQGAGVRETQYF.

This sequence joins TRBV11-3 and TRBJ2-7, with a tentative D call TRBD1 (6 bases). Germline V gene lookup returns CDR1 SGHNT and CDR2 YENEEA. The V end lost 4 bases, the J end lost 5 bases, and 24 bases lay between the germline ends. This CDR3 spans 17 amino acids. CDR3 bases: TGTGCCAGCAGCTCAGGATCCGGGGACACCTTTTTTAACGAGCAGTACTTC. Its translation is CASSSGSGDTFFNEQYF.

The chain has TRBV2 and TRBJ1-2; no clear D gene. Trimming left V 5 bases short and J 0 bases short, with 4 bases between. The CDR3 loop spans 12 amino acids. The germline V gene encodes CDR1 SNHLY and CDR2 FYNNEI. The CDR3, as DNA: TGTGCCAGCAGTCGGTCTAACTATGGCTACACCTTC. It yields the protein CASSRSNYGYTF.

The V gene is TRBV18, the J gene TRBJ2-7; 7 bases agree with TRBD1. Germline V gene lookup returns CDR1 KGHSH and CDR2 LQKENI. CDR3 length: 13 residues. V gave up 4 bases and J gave up 2 bases; unmatched junction bases: 2. CDR3 in amino acids: CASSRQGPYEQYF. Here the CDR3 DNA reads TGTGCCAGCTCACGACAGGGACCCTACGAGCAGTACTTC.